The TCR beta chain under discussion was sequenced for a study of somatic mutations in cytotoxic T cells in rheumatoid arthritis. About the study: Patients gave 30 ml EDTA peripheral blood immediately after diagnosis, prior to starting treatment.

Generated by immunoSEQ multiplex PCR, the TCRdb table keeps only in-frame clones and is missing some. In the table there are about 10,000 clones, around 82% of which are singletons. CD4+ and CD8+ cells were isolated by positive magnetic bead selection, with purity checked by flow cytometry. This clone was found a few times. Its cognate antigen is unknown. Trimming stripped 1 base from V and 2 bases from J, with 7 bases between. CDR3 size: 15 residues. Germline lookup yields CDR1 SGHDT and CDR2 YYEEEE. Overall study results and limits: CD8+ T-cell clonality showed no significant difference between rheumatoid arthritis patients and age-matched healthy controls.

The chain couples TRBV5-6 to TRBJ1-6; unclear D gene. The receptor was derived from an adult with rheumatoid arthritis. Sample: CD8+ T cells sorted from blood. The CDR3 region has the DNA TGTGCCAGCAGCTTGAAGGGAACCTATAATTCACCCCTCCACTTT. Encoded protein: CASSLKGTYNSPLHF.